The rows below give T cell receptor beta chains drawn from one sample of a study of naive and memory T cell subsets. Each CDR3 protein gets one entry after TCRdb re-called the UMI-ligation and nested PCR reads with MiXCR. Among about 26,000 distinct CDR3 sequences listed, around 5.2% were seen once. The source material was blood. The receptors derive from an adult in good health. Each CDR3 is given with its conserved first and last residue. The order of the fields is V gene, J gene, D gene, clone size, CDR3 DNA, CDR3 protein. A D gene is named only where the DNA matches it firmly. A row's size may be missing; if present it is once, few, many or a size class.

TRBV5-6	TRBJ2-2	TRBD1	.	TGTGCCAGCAGCCTTAGCGACAGGGGACCCACCGGGGAGCTGTTTTTT	CASSLSDRGPTGELFF
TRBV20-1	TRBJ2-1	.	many	TGCAGTGCCCGATCAGAATGGAGCGCATACAGCTCCTACAATGAGCAGTTCTTC	CSARSEWSAYSSYNEQFF
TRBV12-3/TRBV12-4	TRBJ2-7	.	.	TGTGCCAGCAGTTTCGATTTGGCCCCCGGCCTGGACGAGCAGTACTTC	CASSFDLAPGLDEQYF
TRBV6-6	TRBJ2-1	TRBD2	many	TGTGCCATTTCACCTAGCGGGCTTTCTTACAATGAGCAGTTCTTC	CAISPSGLSYNEQFF
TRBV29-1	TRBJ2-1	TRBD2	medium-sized	TGCAGCGTTGAAGAGCGGGAGGGATACAATGAGCAGTTCTTC	CSVEEREGYNEQFF
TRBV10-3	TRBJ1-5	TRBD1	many	TGTGCCATCAGTGAGGTCGGGACAGGGGGTGATCAGCCCCAGCATTTT	CAISEVGTGGDQPQHF
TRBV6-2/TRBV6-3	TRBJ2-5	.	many	TGTGCCAGCAACAGACAGCAAGAGACCCAGTACTTC	CASNRQQETQYF
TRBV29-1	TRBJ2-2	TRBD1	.	TGCAGCGTGGACGACAGGGGAGGCACCGGGGAGCTGTTTTTT	CSVDDRGGTGELFF
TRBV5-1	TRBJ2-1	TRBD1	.	TGCGCCAGTAAAAATTCCCCCGGGACAGGGAATAATGAGCAGTTCTTC	CASKNSPGTGNNEQFF
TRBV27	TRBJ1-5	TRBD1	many	TGTGCCAGCAGTTCCTCGGCGACAGGGGTAAATCAGCCCCAGCATTTT	CASSSSATGVNQPQHF
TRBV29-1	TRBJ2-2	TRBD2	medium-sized	TGCAGCGTTCCGATAGCGGGAGCATCCGGGGAGCTGTTTTTT	CSVPIAGASGELFF
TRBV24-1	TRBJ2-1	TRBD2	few	TGTGCCACCAGTCCGGGACTAGCGGGAGATGAGCAGTTCTTC	CATSPGLAGDEQFF
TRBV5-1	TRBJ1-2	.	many	TGCGCCAGCAGCGTGGCTCTGACTAACTATGGCTACACCTTC	CASSVALTNYGYTF
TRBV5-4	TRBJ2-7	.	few	TGTGCCAGCAGCTTGGATGAATCCCCAGCCGAGCAGTACTTC	CASSLDESPAEQYF
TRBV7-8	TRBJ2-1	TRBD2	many	TGTGCCAGCAGCCTCCTCCGGGACTACGTCTACAATGAGCAGTTCTTC	CASSLLRDYVYNEQFF
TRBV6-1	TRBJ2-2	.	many	TGTGCCAGCAGGACCCCCGGGGGAAATACCGGGGAGCTGTTTTTT	CASRTPGGNTGELFF
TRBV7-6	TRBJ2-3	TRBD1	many	TGTGCCAGCAGCCTCTCCGGGACAGGGAGCACAGATACGCAGTATTTT	CASSLSGTGSTDTQYF
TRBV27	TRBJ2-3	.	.	TGTGCCAGCAGTTTGGCGGAGACAGATACGCAGTATTTT	CASSLAETDTQYF
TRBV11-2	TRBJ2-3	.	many	TGTGCCAGCAGCCCCCAGACAGGACGGACAGATACGCAGTATTTT	CASSPQTGRTDTQYF
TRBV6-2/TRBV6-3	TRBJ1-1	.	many	TGTGCCAGCAGTTACCCGGGACATCTCGCGGGATTGGCTTTCTTT	CASSYPGHLAGLAFF
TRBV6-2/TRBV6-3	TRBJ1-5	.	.	TGTGCCAGCAGGCTCGCGGGGCAGCCCCAGCATTTT	CASRLAGQPQHF
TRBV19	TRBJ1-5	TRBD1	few	TGTGCCAGTAGTTCGACGGACAGGGGAGCTCAGCCCCAGCATTTT	CASSSTDRGAQPQHF
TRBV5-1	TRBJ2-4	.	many	TGCGCCAGCAGCCCCCAGGGGGGTGGCGTAGCCAAAAACATTCAGTACTTC	CASSPQGGGVAKNIQYF
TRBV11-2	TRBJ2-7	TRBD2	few	TGTGCCAGCAGCTCGAGACTAGCGGGAGCACGGTTCCACGAGCAGTACTTC	CASSSRLAGARFHEQYF
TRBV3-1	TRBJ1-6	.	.	TGTGCCAGCAGCCCGGACAGTCTAAGTCTGCAACCCCTCCACTTT	CASSPDSLSLQPLHF
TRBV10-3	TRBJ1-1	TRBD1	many	TGTGCCATCAGCCAGGGACAGGGGATAGAAGCTTTCTTT	CAISQGQGIEAFF
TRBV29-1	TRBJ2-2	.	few	TGCAGCGTCGCTCGGACTGACGGCACCGGGGAGCTGTTTTTT	CSVARTDGTGELFF
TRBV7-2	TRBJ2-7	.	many	TGTGCCAGCAGCTTAGACATGGCCGAGCAGTACTTC	CASSLDMAEQYF
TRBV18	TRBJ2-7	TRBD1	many	TGTGCCAGCTCAGGACAGGGGGCGTCCCTCTACGAGCAGTACTTC	CASSGQGASLYEQYF
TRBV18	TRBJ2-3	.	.	TGTGCCAGCTCTTTCGAACCACAGGGCTCTGGGACAGATACGCAGTATTTT	CASSFEPQGSGTDTQYF
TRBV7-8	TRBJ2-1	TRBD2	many	TGTGCCAGCAGCTTAGAAGTATCGGCGGGAGTGGCTGAGCAGTTCTTC	CASSLEVSAGVAEQFF